Listed below are T cell receptor beta chains from one sample, sequenced in a study of beta chain features in type 1 diabetes. Sequencing was performed with immunoSEQ multiplex PCR; in TCRdb, only in-frame clones are kept and a portion is missing. Among under 350,000 clones listed, around 24% were seen once. The sequencing sample was made of naive CD4+ T cells from blood. The receptor source for this set is a woman in her thirties with type 1 diabetes. CDR3s include the opening cysteine and the closing phenylalanine or tryptophan. The D gene is left open where the match is weak. Expanded clones get a size class; other rows say once, few or many, or leave the size out.

>TRBV20-1|NA|few|TRBJ2-7
CSAIPKYEQYF
TGCAGTGCTATCCCCAAATACGAGCAGTACTTC
>TRBV27|TRBD1|NA|TRBJ1-2
CASSSPGTGGYGYTF
TGTGCCAGCAGTTCACCCGGGACAGGGGGCTATGGCTACACCTTC
>TRBV11-2|NA|few|TRBJ2-2
CASSLGRTTGELFF
TGTGCCAGCAGCTTAGGCCGGACAACCGGGGAGCTGTTTTTT
>TRBV7-9|TRBD2|few|TRBJ2-4
CASSLVAGDAKNIQYF
TGTGCCAGCAGCTTAGTTGCGGGAGATGCCAAAAACATTCAGTACTTC
>TRBV19|TRBD1|NA|TRBJ1-1
CASTPGQGTRTEAFF
TGTGCCAGTACTCCGGGACAGGGTACCCGCACTGAAGCTTTCTTT
>TRBV9|TRBD1|NA|TRBJ1-5
CASSPDRAAQPQHF
TGTGCCAGCAGCCCCGACAGGGCAGCACAGCCCCAGCATTTT
>TRBV6-6|TRBD1|few|TRBJ1-1
CASSYGYRGLGTEAFF
TGTGCCAGCAGTTACGGTTACAGGGGGCTTGGCACTGAAGCTTTCTTT
>TRBV28|NA|few|TRBJ2-5
CASREVGLTQYF
TGTGCCAGCAGGGAGGTAGGACTGACCCAGTACTTC
>TRBV6-5|NA|NA|TRBJ1-2
CASSTSRVRDGYTF
TGTGCCAGCAGTACCTCCAGGGTAAGGGATGGCTACACCTTC
>TRBV2|TRBD1|few|TRBJ2-5
CASNEGQSETQYF
TGTGCCAGCAATGAGGGACAGTCGGAGACCCAGTACTTC
>TRBV7-2|TRBD2|few|TRBJ2-7
CASSSAAGAELYEQYF
TGTGCCAGCAGCTCCGCCGCGGGAGCGGAGCTCTACGAGCAGTACTTC
>TRBV5-4|NA|few|TRBJ2-1
CASEWTEWDEQFF
TGTGCCAGTGAATGGACAGAGTGGGATGAGCAGTTCTTC
>TRBV15|NA|NA|TRBJ2-1
CATSRDRGTAYNEQFF
TGTGCCACCAGCAGAGATCGAGGGACTGCCTACAATGAGCAGTTCTTC
>TRBV27|TRBD2|NA|TRBJ2-1
CASSSPGGKNEQFF
TGTGCCAGCAGTTCGCCGGGGGGGAAAAATGAGCAGTTCTTC
>TRBV29-1|NA|few|TRBJ1-1
CSVTGGWAFF
TGCAGCGTCACCGGGGGATGGGCTTTCTTT
>TRBV11-3|TRBD2|NA|TRBJ2-1
CASSLDLRLAGGNEQFF
TGTGCCAGCAGCTTAGATCTGAGACTAGCGGGAGGTAATGAGCAGTTCTTC